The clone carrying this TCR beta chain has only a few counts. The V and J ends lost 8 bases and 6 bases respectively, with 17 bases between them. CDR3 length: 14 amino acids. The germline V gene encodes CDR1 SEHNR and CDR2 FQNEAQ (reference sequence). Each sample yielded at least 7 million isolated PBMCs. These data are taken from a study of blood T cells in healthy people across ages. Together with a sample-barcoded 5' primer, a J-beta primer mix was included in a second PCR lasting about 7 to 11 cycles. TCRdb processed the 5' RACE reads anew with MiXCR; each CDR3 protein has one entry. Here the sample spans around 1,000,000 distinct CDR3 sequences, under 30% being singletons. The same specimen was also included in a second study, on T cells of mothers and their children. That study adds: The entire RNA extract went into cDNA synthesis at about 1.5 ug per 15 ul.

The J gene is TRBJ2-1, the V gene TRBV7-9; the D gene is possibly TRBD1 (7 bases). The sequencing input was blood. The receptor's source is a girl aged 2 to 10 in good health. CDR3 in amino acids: CASGNPGGGNEQFF. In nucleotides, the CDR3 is TGTGCCAGCGGGAACCCAGGGGGAGGCAATGAGCAGTTCTTC.